Each of the 18 T cell receptor beta chains below was sequenced from the same sample in a study of cytomegalovirus exposure and HLA in healthy donors. Vbeta (60) and Jbeta (13) primers were used in the PCR. Sequenced by immunoSEQ multiplex PCR; TCRdb stores in-frame clones only, minus some. The sample contains 150,000 to 200,000 clones, over 80% of which appear only once. The sequenced sample consisted of PBMCs. Receptors originate from a boy younger than 10 in good health and CMV-seronegative.

The chain links TRBV2 to TRBJ2-5, with D tentatively TRBD1 (6 bases). CDR1 is SNHLY, CDR2 FYNNEI, per germline. This CDR3 contains 13 residues. V gave up 6 bases and J gave up 2 bases, with 10 bases separating them. CDR3 residues: CASRGTGQETQYF. The DNA for the CDR3 is TGTGCCAGCAGAGGTACAGGGCAAGAGACCCAGTACTTC.

The count of this clone is one. This chain uses TRBV29-1 with TRBJ2-1, with TRBD2 matching over 7 bases. This CDR3 is 13 amino acids long. The J segment lost 7 bases and the V segment lost 7 bases, leaving 10 bases of the junction unmatched. Germline CDR1 is SQVTM and CDR2 is ANQGSEA. As DNA, the CDR3 is TGCAGCGGTATGAGCCTAGCGGTGAATGAGCAGTTCTTC. Translating gives CSGMSLAVNEQFF.

The V and J genes are TRBV5-6 and TRBJ2-1; TRBD2 aligns across 12 bases. Germline-derived CDR1 and CDR2 are SGHDT and YYEEEE. The CDR3 is 17 residues long. J was trimmed by 7 bases and V by 1 base; bases with no gene match: 9. The chain's CDR3 is CASSLFGGTSGWNEQFF. In nucleotides, the CDR3 is TGTGCCAGCAGCTTGTTCGGCGGGACTAGCGGGTGGAATGAGCAGTTCTTC.

This chain connects TRBV10-3 to TRBJ2-3, with D perhaps matching TRBD1 (5 bases). Trimming left V 5 bases short and J 0 bases short, with 12 bases between. Germline assignment: CDR1 ENHRY and CDR2 SYGVKD. This CDR3 is built from 15 residues. The CDR3 DNA is TGTGCCATCAGTCAAGGGGATTCTAGCACAGATACGCAGTATTTT. Translation: CAISQGDSSTDTQYF.

The chain has TRBV10-3 and TRBJ2-3; 7 bases line up with TRBD2. This CDR3 spans 15 amino acids. Germline values: CDR1 ENHRY, CDR2 SYGVKD. The V segment lost 4 bases and the J segment 4 bases; nucleotides outside the gene matches: 8. In DNA form, the CDR3 reads TGTGCCATCAGTGCTGGGGGGGGAGGATCAGATACGCAGTATTTT. Residues: CAISAGGGGSDTQYF.

V gene TRBV29-1 combines with J gene TRBJ2-5; TRBD1 matches at 10 bases. The tail of the sequence fits TRBJ2-7 better, so the J call may be wrong. The CDR3 runs 15 residues. The germline V gene encodes CDR1 SQVTM and CDR2 ANQGSEA. The CDR3 spells CSVEGGGTGDYEQYF. Here the CDR3 DNA reads TGCAGCGTTGAAGGTGGGGGGACAGGGGACTACGAGCAGTACTTC.

This clone was recorded a few times. The genes are TRBV19 and TRBJ1-2; possible D gene TRBD1, 6 bases. V shed 4 bases and J shed 3 bases, with 12 bases lying between them. Germline loops: CDR1 LNHDA, CDR2 SQIVND (reference sequence). The CDR3 extends over 14 amino acids. The CDR3 region is CASSTQTGYYGYTF. The DNA for the CDR3 is TGTGCCAGTAGTACTCAGACAGGCTACTATGGCTACACCTTC.

The chain uses TRBV15 and TRBJ2-7; D unclear. Trimming took off 1 base at V and 0 bases at J, with 16 bases between the two ends. The CDR3 is 17 residues long. Germline V gene sequence: CDR1 LNHNV, CDR2 YYDKDF (reference sequence). CDR3 sequence (DNA): TGTGCCACCAGCAGAGTACCCCCAATAGGAGCCTCCTACGAGCAGTACGTC. It codes for CATSRVPPIGASYEQYV.

J is TRBJ2-5 and V is TRBV27; 8 positions agree with TRBD1. CDR1 is MNHEY and CDR2 is SMNVEV in the germline V gene (reference sequence). CDR3 size: 13 residues. J was trimmed by 9 bases and V by 3 bases; bases with no gene match: 6. This chain's CDR3 is CASSFGQGRPQYF. The CDR3 region has the DNA TGTGCCAGCAGTTTTGGACAGGGTCGACCCCAGTACTTC.

The V gene is TRBV7-2, the J gene TRBJ2-5; 13 bases line up with TRBD2. V was clipped by 4 bases and J by 4 bases; unmatched bases: 6. The germline V gene encodes CDR1 SGHTA and CDR2 FQGNSA. This CDR3 has 16 amino acids. The CDR3 DNA is TGTGCCAGCAGCTACCGACTAGCGGGAGGTGGAGAGACCCAGTACTTC. Translating gives CASSYRLAGGGETQYF.

The V and J genes are TRBV18 and TRBJ1-1; TRBD1 is a possible D gene (6 bases). V dropped 4 bases and J dropped 1 base, with 13 bases sitting between them. Germline V gene lookup returns CDR1 KGHSH and CDR2 LQKENI. The CDR3 covers 15 residues. Here the CDR3 DNA reads TGTGCCAGCTCACAAAATACAGGGAGGAACACTGAAGCTTTCTTT. This translates into CASSQNTGRNTEAFF.

V is TRBV2 and J is TRBJ1-5; 9 positions agree with TRBD1. Germline V gene sequence: CDR1 SNHLY, CDR2 FYNNEI. The CDR3 contains 16 residues. The ends lost 4 bases at V and 4 bases at J; junction bases unmatched: 8. CDR3 coding DNA: TGTGCCAGCAGTGGGGGAGGGACAGGGAAAAATCAGCCCCAGCATTTT. Translation gives CASSGGGTGKNQPQHF.

This chain uses TRBV18 with TRBJ2-3; 7 bases map to TRBD2. V dropped 3 bases and J dropped 4; count of bases not matched to a gene: 10. The CDR3 runs 16 residues. Germline values: CDR1 KGHSH, CDR2 LQKENI. The CDR3 nucleotides are TGTGCCAGCTCACCGACTAGCCCTCTAGTGGCAGATACGCAGTATTTT. Translation gives CASSPTSPLVADTQYF.

The rearrangement uses TRBV5-1 and TRBJ1-1; 7 bases map to TRBD1. Germline values: CDR1 SGHRS, CDR2 YFSETQ. Losses at the gene ends were 0 bases for V and 8 bases for J; bases not matched to a gene: 7. This CDR3 is built from 14 residues. The CDR3 DNA reads TGCGCCAGCAGCTTGGAACGCGGGACAGCCGAAGCTTTCTTT. The encoded protein is CASSLERGTAEAFF.

The V and J genes are TRBV4-3 and TRBJ2-2; possible D gene TRBD1, 6 bases. CDR3 length: 14 residues. The V end was cut by 4 bases, the J end by 5 bases, with 11 bases between. The V gene's germline CDR1 is LGHNA and CDR2 YSLEER. CDR3 sequence reads: CASSPGRGTGELFF. CDR3 in DNA: TGCGCCAGCAGCCCGGGTAGGGGGACCGGGGAGCTGTTTTTT.

This chain uses TRBV7-8 with TRBJ2-3, with 8 positions matching TRBD1. The CDR3 is 15 residues long. CDR1 is SGHVS and CDR2 is FQNEAQ in the germline V gene. Trimming took 10 bases from V and 0 from J; bases not matched to a gene: 9. The DNA for the CDR3 is TGTGCCACGTCGACAGGGGTCAAAAGCACAGATACGCAGTATTTT. Its protein product is CATSTGVKSTDTQYF.

The rearrangement uses TRBV28 and TRBJ2-7; tentatively, D is TRBD1 (7 bases). Trimming removed 3 bases from V and 5 bases from J, with 14 bases in between. The germline CDR1 and CDR2 sequences are MDHEN and SYDVKM. The CDR3 is 14 residues long. The CDR3 DNA reads TGTGCCAGCAGTTTTGACAGGGAGGTCCACGAGCAGTACTTC. Protein: CASSFDREVHEQYF.

DNA for the CDR3: TGCGCCAGCAGCTTTAAAACAAGAGGGGCAGGGGGAGCAGATACGCAGTATTTT. Encoded protein: CASSFKTRGAGGADTQYF. The chain uses TRBV5-1 and TRBJ2-3, with TRBD1 matching 7 bases. The CDR3 contains 18 residues. In germline, CDR1 is SGHRS, CDR2 YFSETQ. Trimming removed 2 bases from V and 4 bases from J; junction bases left unmatched: 16.